This T cell receptor (beta chain) was retrieved from a study of monozygotic twins with inflammatory bowel disease. Overall study findings and caveats: Repertoire similarity was not found to differ between concordant and discordant twins, possibly from limited power.

Total RNA input per TCR library was around 3,500 ng. For every sample, eight separate reactions were used to make cDNA. Added by template switching were UMIs that each held a 6-nucleotide sample barcode. TCRdb reprocessed the 5' RACE reads, with one entry per CDR3 protein and no DNA. This repertoire comprises roughly 160,000 distinct CDR3 sequences; its ten largest clones make up about 7.4%. A note on this clonotype: Its specificity is not known.

The CDR3 is made up of 15 amino acids. In germline, CDR1 is MNHEY, CDR2 SVGEGT. The clonotype was recovered from a human donor with ulcerative colitis or Crohn's disease, or a healthy co-twin of an affected twin (not recorded which). Sample: blood. The rearrangement uses TRBV6-2 or TRBV6-3 and TRBJ2-1; the D call of TRBD1 rests on TCRdb alone, since no DNA is present to check it. The CDR3 here is CASSYGPQGDHEQFF.